What follows describes a single T cell receptor (beta chain). What it binds is not known. It was with a sample-barcoded 5' primer and a J-beta primer mix that a second PCR of about 6 to 11 cycles was run. A 12-random-nucleotide template-switch adaptor tagged each cDNA molecule. One entry per CDR3 protein results from TCRdb running MiXCR on the 5' RACE reads. The profile shows about 1 million distinct CDR3 sequences, over 35% of them singletons. These data belong to a study of blood T cells in healthy people across ages. Broader study findings: Naive and antigen-experienced cells were not separated, limiting conclusive comparison. The fall in TCR beta diversity per million T cells was roughly linear with age. The long-lived group displayed more naive CD4+ cells, plus higher diversity, than the aged donors did.

Germline CDR1 reads KGHDR; CDR2 reads SFDVKD. The ends were cut back, 4 bases at V and 4 bases at J, with 16 bases in the middle. The CDR3 totals 16 residues. The origin of this receptor is a woman in her fifties or sixties in good health. V gene TRBV24-1 combines with J gene TRBJ2-1; TRBD1 is a possible D gene (5 bases). Sequenced input: blood. This CDR3 reads CATSDPAQGPYNEQFF. CDR3 in DNA: TGTGCCACCAGTGACCCAGCCCAGGGCCCTTACAATGAGCAGTTCTTC.